What follows are 16 T cell receptor beta chains derived from one specimen sequenced in a study of T-cell memory formation after mild COVID-19. One entry per CDR3 protein, called by TCRdb with MiXCR from the 5' RACE reads. The repertoire holds roughly 43,000 distinct CDR3 sequences, with more than 9% as singletons. The sample consisted of PBMCs or a T cell subset sorted from them (not recorded which). The source of these receptors is an adult woman who had mild COVID-19 (a few samples of this study predate the infection). Cell type and time point are not known.

The sample holds a few counts of this clonotype. The chain links TRBV18 to TRBJ2-4, with D unclear. The germline gives CDR1 KGHSH, CDR2 LQKENI. The CDR3 loop spans 12 amino acids. The germline V and J ends were trimmed by 2 bases and 9 bases, with 8 bases remaining between them. CDR3 residues: CASSPDVGIQYF. CDR3 nucleotides: TGTGCCAGCTCACCAGACGTCGGCATTCAGTACTTC. The entire variable domain, with the rest obtained from reference TRBV18 and TRBJ2-4, is as follows: NAGVMQNPRHLVRRRGQEARLRCSPMKGHSHVYWYRQLPEEGLKFMVYLQKENIIDESGMPKERFSAEFPKEGPSILRIQQVVRGDSAAYFCASSPDVGIQYFGAGTRLSVL.

V gene TRBV5-1 combines with J gene TRBJ2-7, with 7 bases matching TRBD1. V lost 4 bases and J lost 2; bases outside the gene matches: 6. The CDR3 covers 14 residues. Germline V gene lookup returns CDR1 SGHRS and CDR2 YFSETQ. The CDR3 coding sequence is TGCGCCAGCAGCCGCAGACAGGGACCCTACGAGCAGTACTTC. Translated: CASSRRQGPYEQYF. Together with reference TRBV5-1 and TRBJ2-7, the CDR3 gives the full variable domain: KAGVTQTPRYLIKTRGQQVTLSCSPISGHRSVSWYQQTPGQGLQFLFEYFSETQRNKGNFPGRFSGRQFSNSRSEMNVSTLELGDSALYLCASSRRQGPYEQYFGPGTRLTVT.

The V call is TRBV6-5, the J call TRBJ1-2; a possible D gene is TRBD1 (6 bases). The CDR3 spans 14 residues. V lost 6 bases to trimming and J lost 2 bases, with 13 bases between them. Germline V lookup: CDR1 MNHEY, CDR2 SVGAGI. Here the CDR3 reads CASRSLGGNYGYTF. Written as DNA, the CDR3 is TGTGCCAGCAGGTCCCTAGGGGGGAACTATGGCTACACCTTC.

This clonotype was seen at least ten times. The chain combines TRBV19 with TRBJ2-4; 7 bases agree with TRBD1. Unmatched junction bases numbered 5, after V lost 5 bases and J lost 7 bases. This CDR3 is built from 13 residues. Germline values: CDR1 LNHDA, CDR2 SQIVND (reference sequence). CDR3 residues: CASSEGGRNIQYF. In DNA form, the CDR3 reads TGTGCCAGTAGTGAAGGGGGCAGGAACATTCAGTACTTC.

The rearrangement links TRBV4-1 to TRBJ1-3, with 10 bases identical to TRBD1. J gave up 0 bases and V 0 bases, and 2 bases lay outside the gene matches. Germline-derived CDR1 and CDR2 are MGHRA and YSYEKL. The CDR3 is 17 amino acids. The CDR3 sequence: CASSQDDRGHSGNTIYF. CDR3 coding DNA: TGCGCCAGCAGCCAAGATGACAGGGGGCACTCTGGAAACACCATATATTTT.

With regard to this clonotype: Being one base from a much bigger clone, this may be a read error. The V and J genes are TRBV10-3 and TRBJ2-3; 10 bases line up with TRBD2. Germline CDR1 reads ENHRY; CDR2 reads SYGVKD. This CDR3 contains 16 residues. This CDR3 reads CAISESELAGADTKYF. The CDR3, as DNA: TGTGCCATCAGTGAGTCCGAGCTAGCGGGAGCCGATACGAAGTATTTT.

This clonotype appeared a few times. The chain couples TRBV7-3 to TRBJ1-1; D possibly corresponds to TRBD1 (6 bases). From germline, CDR1 is SGHTA and CDR2 FQGTGA. The CDR3 is 15 amino acids. The ends were cut back, 5 bases at V and 5 bases at J, with 18 bases in the middle. CDR3 sequence reads: CASSPTGTRPTEAFF. For the CDR3, the DNA is TGTGCCAGCAGCCCCACCGGGACACGGCCAACTGAAGCTTTCTTT.

This clonotype was seen a handful of times. The CDR3 DNA reads as TGCAGTGCTTCGGTCGGGTTAACCGCGGACAATGAGCAGTTCTTC. Encoded protein: CSASVGLTADNEQFF. The genes are TRBV20-1 and TRBJ2-1, with D hard to call. The CDR3 is 15 residues long. Trimming removed 5 bases from V and 5 bases from J, with 19 bases in between. Germline V gene data show CDR1 as DFQATT and CDR2 as SNEGSKA (reference sequence).

The table lists this clonotype with many counts. The chain is built from TRBV20-1 and TRBJ1-2, with D maybe TRBD1 (6 bases). Germline loops: CDR1 DFQATT, CDR2 SNEGSKA (reference sequence). Trimming took off 2 bases at V and 2 bases at J, with 9 bases between the two ends. This CDR3 is built from 13 residues. CDR3 in amino acids: CSARQGLNYGYTF. The CDR3 bases are TGCAGTGCTAGACAGGGGTTAAACTATGGCTACACCTTC.

This clonotype was recorded a few times. This sequence joins TRBV12-3 or TRBV12-4 and TRBJ1-1; D uncertain. V was clipped by 3 bases and J by 1 base, with 9 bases between them. There are 14 residues in the CDR3. CDR3 sequence (DNA): TGTGCCAGCAGTTTTCAGACTGGGAACACTGAAGCTTTCTTT. Protein: CASSFQTGNTEAFF.

CDR3 coding DNA: TGTGCCACCACCTATGGCTACACCTTC. Translation: CATTYGYTF. The chain links TRBV24-1 to TRBJ1-2, with no clear D. There are 9 residues in the CDR3. V dropped 8 bases and J dropped 4 bases, with 1 base sitting between them. The germline V gene encodes CDR1 KGHDR and CDR2 SFDVKD.

The chain couples TRBV2 to TRBJ1-2, with no clear D. Trimming pared 2 bases from V and 8 bases from J, leaving 9 bases between. This CDR3 contains 12 residues. Germline V lookup: CDR1 SNHLY, CDR2 FYNNEI. CDR3: CASSESREGYTF. The CDR3 nucleotides read TGTGCCAGCAGTGAATCTCGTGAGGGCTACACCTTC.

There are many counts of this clonotype. V gene TRBV5-6 combines with J gene TRBJ2-1; no reliable D call. The germline CDR1 and CDR2 sequences are SGHDT and YYEEEE. Trimming removed 0 bases at V and 9 bases at J, with 19 bases between. There are 16 residues in the CDR3. The CDR3 DNA reads TGTGCCAGCAGCTTGGTCCCCCGGAGCCTGGCAGGTGAGCAGTTCTTC. Protein product: CASSLVPRSLAGEQFF.

This rearrangement joins TRBV27 to TRBJ1-1, with no clear D. The V gene lost 0 bases and the J gene lost 5 bases, with 22 bases spanning the gap. The CDR3 covers 18 residues. CDR1 is MNHEY and CDR2 is SMNVEV in the germline V gene (reference sequence). The CDR3 bases are TGTGCCAGCAGTTTATCCCTCGGGCTTGCGGGAGGGAATACTGAAGCTTTCTTT. It specifies CASSLSLGLAGGNTEAFF.

This clonotype has at least ten counts. The chain recombines TRBV20-1 with TRBJ2-5, with D possibly being TRBD1 or TRBD2 (5 bases each). The CDR3 spans 13 residues. Deletions cut 7 bases from V and 5 bases from J, with 17 bases between. CDR1 is DFQATT, CDR2 SNEGSKA, per germline (reference sequence). The DNA for the CDR3 is TGCAGTGGAGCTTGGGGGAATATGGAGACCCAGTACTTC. Protein sequence: CSGAWGNMETQYF.

This clonotype was counted between two and nine times. The chain links TRBV20-1 to TRBJ1-2; the D is unclear. The length of the CDR3 is 13 residues. Per the germline V gene, CDR1 is DFQATT and CDR2 is SNEGSKA (reference sequence). V lost 5 bases and J lost 2, with 12 bases in between. CDR3 sequence reads: CSAPRTANYGYTF. In DNA form, the CDR3 reads TGCAGTGCTCCCAGGACGGCGAACTATGGCTACACCTTC.